The rows below give T cell receptor beta chains drawn from one sample of a study of blood T cell repertoires in COVID-19. Assay used: immunoSEQ multiplex PCR; TCRdb lists only in-frame clones, some missing. The repertoire holds around 250,000 clones, with about 89% as singletons. The sequenced sample was peripheral blood. The receptors were gathered from a woman in her fifties or sixties who had recovered from COVID-19. The CDR3 runs from the conserved cysteine through the conserved F or W. A D gene is named only where the DNA matches it firmly. The size of a clone is reported for some rows only, either as once, few or many, or as a class for expanded clones.

j_call | clone_size | d_call | v_call | cdr3_nt | cdr3_aa
TRBJ1-1 | once | . | TRBV28 | TGTGCCAGCAGTTTCCCCTCGGGGGGCGGTTCTGAAGCTTTCTTT | CASSFPSGGGSEAFF
TRBJ1-3 | . | . | TRBV3-1/TRBV3-2 | TGTGCCAGCAGCCAAGACAGCTCTGGAAACACCATATATTTT | CASSQDSSGNTIYF
TRBJ1-5 | once | TRBD1 | TRBV18 | TGTGCCAGCTCACCGGCGACAGGGGGAGGACAGCCCCAGCATTTT | CASSPATGGGQPQHF
TRBJ2-7 | . | . | TRBV27 | TGTGCCAGCAGTTTGCAATCCGCGGGAATCGACGAGCAGTACTTC | CASSLQSAGIDEQYF
TRBJ2-3 | . | TRBD2 | TRBV5-1 | TGCGCCAGCAGCCGCCTCGGGACTAGTGTGACAGATACGCAGTATTTT | CASSRLGTSVTDTQYF
TRBJ1-2 | . | . | TRBV5-1 | TGCGCCAGCAGCTTTCTCGACACGAACGATGGCTACACCTTC | CASSFLDTNDGYTF
TRBJ1-6 | . | TRBD1 | TRBV5-4 | TGTGCCAGCAGCCTTCGGACAGGGGAGGTGGATTCACCCCTCCACTTT | CASSLRTGEVDSPLHF
TRBJ2-2 | . | . | TRBV27 | TGTGCCAGCAGTTTATTTGGGGGGGGGCACCGCACCGGGGAGCTGTTTTTT | CASSLFGGGHRTGELFF
TRBJ2-5 | . | TRBD2 | TRBV4-3 | TGCGCCAGCAGCCAAGATATCCGGGAGGCCCAGTACTTC | CASSQDIREAQYF
TRBJ1-3 | few | . | TRBV18 | TGTGCCAGCTCACCAGGACAGGGAAACACCATATATTTT | CASSPGQGNTIYF
TRBJ2-2 | few | . | TRBV5-4 | TGTGCCAGCAGCTTTCCCGGGATAAGGAGCACCGGGGAGCTGTTTTTT | CASSFPGIRSTGELFF
TRBJ2-3 | . | . | TRBV7-3 | TGTGCCAGCAGCTCCTTCCAACTAGCAGCAGCCCCTGTTACGCAGTATTTT | CASSSFQLAAAPVTQYF
TRBJ1-1 | . | . | TRBV19 | TGTGCCAGTAGTATCCCCTGGGGGACAAACACTGAAGCTTTCTTT | CASSIPWGTNTEAFF
TRBJ2-6 | few | TRBD2 | TRBV11-2 | TGTGCCAGCCGGGGGGGGGCTCCGTGGGCCAACGTCCTGACTTTC | CASRGGAPWANVLTF
TRBJ2-7 | . | . | TRBV6-2/TRBV6-3 | TGTGCCAGCAGTTACTCAGCGGTGGGCTACTCCTACGAGCAGTACTTC | CASSYSAVGYSYEQYF
TRBJ2-7 | once | . | TRBV28 | TGTGCCAGCAGTTTATTGGCCAAACCTGAGCAGTACTTC | CASSLLAKPEQYF
TRBJ1-4 | . | . | TRBV5-4 | TGTGCCAGCAGCTTGGGTGGGGCGGATGAAAAACTGTTTTTT | CASSLGGADEKLFF
TRBJ2-3 | once | . | TRBV9 | TGTGCCAGCAGCGTTAGTACAGATACGCAGTATTTT | CASSVSTDTQYF
TRBJ2-3 | . | TRBD2 | TRBV5-1 | TGCGCCAGCAGTTCCGTTGGCGGGGGATCCTTCACTTCCACAGATACGCAGTATTTT | CASSSVGGGSFTSTDTQYF
TRBJ2-5 | once | . | TRBV2 | TGTGCCACCTGTCGGACACGGGACAAACCCCAAGAGACCCAGTACTTC | CATCRTRDKPQETQYF
TRBJ2-5 | . | TRBD1 | TRBV10-3 | TGTGCCATCAGGTCAACAGGGGGCCGGGAGACCCAGTACTTC | CAIRSTGGRETQYF
TRBJ2-5 | . | . | TRBV5-1 | TGCGCCAGCAGCCGGGGCGGGGTGGAAACCCAGTACTTC | CASSRGGVETQYF
TRBJ1-1 | . | TRBD1 | TRBV7-9 | TGTGCCAGCAGCTTAGACAGGGGGCAGGGGAACACTGAAGCTTTCTTT | CASSLDRGQGNTEAFF
TRBJ2-1 | . | TRBD2 | TRBV27 | TGTGCCAGCAGTTTAGGGACTAGACCCAAGAATGAGCAGTTCTTC | CASSLGTRPKNEQFF
TRBJ2-1 | . | TRBD1 | TRBV5-1 | TGCGCCACAGGGACAGTTTCCCCCAATGAGCAGTTCTTC | CATGTVSPNEQFF